This TCR beta chain was captured by sequencing in a study of blood T cell repertoires in COVID-19. Germline CDR1 and CDR2: LNHDA and SQIVND (reference sequence). V lost 1 base, J lost 4 bases, and 10 bases lay in between. This CDR3 region has 14 residues. Measured with immunoSEQ multiplex PCR; TCRdb has only the in-frame clones, and not every one. The data hold about 150,000 clones, with 65% to 90% observed a single time. The chain employs TRBV19 and TRBJ1-1, with no clear D. Sequenced: peripheral blood. The sequence was collected from a woman between 55 and 75 years old with COVID-19, enrolled during active disease. CDR3 sequence: CASSIGVRSTEAFF. CDR3 DNA sequence: TGTGCCAGTAGTATAGGGGTGAGGAGCACTGAAGCTTTCTTT.